The text below deals with one TCR beta chain. This sample is drawn from a study of shared clonotypes between healthy human individuals. V shed 3 bases, J shed 15 bases, and the junction held 15 bases outside the gene matches. Germline V lookup: CDR1 SGHRS, CDR2 YFSETQ. The CDR3 is 14 amino acids. Libraries were prepared by immunoSEQ multiplex PCR; TCRdb keeps only in-frame clonotypes and omits some of them. This sample has around 1.1 million clones, with 75% to 85% found just once. The source material was memory CD4+ T cells from PBMCs. Stated subset: CD45RA-negative fraction. The chain combines TRBV5-1 with TRBJ2-1, with TRBD2 matching 7 bases. This TCR was recovered from a man aged 18 to 29 in good health. Some clones in this sample may be carry-over from other donors' samples. CDR3 DNA: TGCGCCAGCAGCTCTTCCGGGGAGGGACCTTCGCGGTTCTTC. Encoded protein: CASSSSGEGPSRFF.